The 19 T cell receptor beta chains given below trace back to one sample, sequenced in a study of OX40 agonist ivuxolimab in advanced cancers. Sequenced by immunoSEQ multiplex PCR; TCRdb stores in-frame clones only, minus some. The table has 50,000 to 60,000 clones, 85% to 90% seen once. Source: CD4+ or CD8+ T cells sorted from blood, taken in a trial of the OX40 agonist ivuxolimab. Receptor source: an adult with an advanced solid tumor such as melanoma, head and neck, liver or kidney cancer.

The V call is TRBV15, the J call TRBJ2-7; D is perhaps TRBD1 (6 bases). Germline V gene lookup returns CDR1 LNHNV and CDR2 YYDKDF (reference sequence). The V end lost 5 bases, the J end lost 2 bases, and 7 bases lay between the germline ends. The CDR3 length is 12 residues. The CDR3 reads CATSRDTYEQYF. CDR3 nucleotides: TGTGCCACCAGCCGGGACACCTACGAGCAGTACTTC.

The V call is TRBV28, the J call TRBJ1-4; no definite D call. Per germline, CDR1 MDHEN and CDR2 SYDVKM. The CDR3 is 15 amino acids. With 2 bases removed from V and 0 bases from J, the gap between germline ends came to 7 bases. CDR3 bases: TGTGCCAGCAGTTTAAGGCGGACAACTAATGAAAAACTGTTTTTT. Translated, it gives CASSLRRTTNEKLFF.

This clone was seen a single time. The chain links TRBV28 to TRBJ2-2, with TRBD2 matching 10 bases. The V segment lost 3 bases and the J segment 1 base; nucleotides outside the gene matches: 14. The CDR3 length is 20 residues. Germline CDR1 and CDR2: MDHEN and SYDVKM. DNA of the CDR3: TGTGCCAGCAGTTTTGAAGAATCGGCTAGCGGGAGTTGGAACACCGGGGAGCTGTTTTTT. Translation: CASSFEESASGSWNTGELFF.

The V call is TRBV14, the J call TRBJ2-2; D is ambiguous. This CDR3 has 13 amino acids. Germline CDR1 is SGHDN and CDR2 is FVKESK. V gave up 4 bases and J gave up 6 bases, with 9 bases separating them. CDR3 protein: CASSRGWAGELFF. In DNA form, the CDR3 reads TGTGCCAGCAGCCGTGGATGGGCCGGGGAGCTGTTTTTT.

The chain recombines TRBV4-1 with TRBJ2-5; TRBD1 matches 10 bases. This CDR3 is 17 amino acids long. CDR1 is MGHRA, CDR2 YSYEKL, per germline. V lost 3 bases and J lost 0; bases outside the gene matches: 7. The CDR3 here is CASSHPRDRGYQETQYF. The CDR3, as DNA: TGCGCCAGCAGCCACCCCCGGGACAGGGGATACCAAGAGACCCAGTACTTC.

The chain combines TRBV14 with TRBJ2-1; no definite D call. V was shortened by 0 bases and J by 13 bases, with 13 bases between the two germline ends. In germline, CDR1 is SGHDN, CDR2 FVKESK. The CDR3 is 13 residues long. The CDR3 DNA sequence: TGTGCCAGCAGCCAAGAGAAATACCACCCCCAGTTCTTC. This translates into CASSQEKYHPQFF.

In its sample, this clone was seen a few times. CDR3 sequence (DNA): TGTGCCATCAGCGGATGGACAGGTTCGAATGAAGCTTTCTTT. Translation: CAISGWTGSNEAFF. The rearrangement uses TRBV10-3 and TRBJ1-1, with 7 bases aligning to TRBD1. The V segment lost 6 bases and the J segment 7 bases; nucleotides outside the gene matches: 11. The CDR3 contains 14 residues. Germline CDR1 ENHRY, CDR2 SYGVKD.

The chain combines TRBV9 with TRBJ2-1, with unresolved D. Trimming took 0 bases from V and 0 from J, leaving 7 bases between them. Germline loops: CDR1 SGDLS, CDR2 YYNGEE. This CDR3 spans 15 amino acids. CDR3 protein: CASSVAQSSYNEQFF. The CDR3 coding sequence is TGTGCCAGCAGCGTAGCACAGAGCTCCTACAATGAGCAGTTCTTC. The whole variable domain, remainder taken from reference TRBV9 and TRBJ2-1, is DSGVTQTPKHLITATGQRVTLRCSPRSGDLSVYWYQQSLDQGLQFLIQYYNGEERAKGNILERFSAQQFPDLHSELNLSSLELGDSALYFCASSVAQSSYNEQFFGPGTRLTVL.

The chain links TRBV7-3 to TRBJ1-1; possibly TRBD1 for D (5 bases). Germline CDR1 is SGHTA and CDR2 is FQGTGA. The V and J ends lost 2 bases and 1 base respectively, with 11 bases between them. This CDR3 is 15 amino acids long. CDR3 amino acids: CASSLALTGNTEAFF. The CDR3 coding sequence is TGTGCCAGCAGCTTAGCGCTTACAGGGAACACTGAAGCTTTCTTT.

The chain couples TRBV7-2 to TRBJ2-1, with D possibly being TRBD2 (5 bases). In germline, CDR1 is SGHTA, CDR2 FQGNSA. Trimming removed 5 bases from V and 4 bases from J, with 15 bases in between. The CDR3 consists of 15 residues. The CDR3 spells CASSPRASSYNEQFF. CDR3 sequence (DNA): TGTGCCAGCAGCCCCCGGGCTAGCAGTTACAATGAGCAGTTCTTC.

The chain recombines TRBV27 with TRBJ1-2; D remains ambiguous. CDR3 size: 14 residues. V lost 4 bases, J lost 4 bases, and 13 bases lay in between. The germline gives CDR1 MNHEY, CDR2 SMNVEV (reference sequence). The CDR3 loop reads CASSYAGVRYGYTF. DNA for the CDR3: TGTGCCAGCAGTTATGCAGGAGTACGCTATGGCTACACCTTC.

The table lists this clone with a count of one. V is TRBV29-1 and J is TRBJ1-2; D is uncertain. From germline, CDR1 is SQVTM and CDR2 ANQGSEA. The CDR3 covers 11 residues. Trimming stripped 4 bases from V and 1 base from J, with 4 bases between. CDR3: CSVVLNYGYTF. The CDR3, as DNA: TGCAGCGTTGTCCTTAACTATGGCTACACCTTC.

The chain carries TRBV14 and TRBJ2-1; 9 bases fit TRBD1. The CDR3 consists of 14 residues. With V trimmed by 4 bases and J by 9 bases, 7 bases remained unmatched. Germline-derived CDR1 and CDR2 are SGHDN and FVKESK. Here the CDR3 reads CASSPGQGRSEQFF. CDR3 coding DNA: TGTGCCAGCAGCCCGGGACAGGGCAGGAGTGAGCAGTTCTTC.

CDR3 sequence: CASSVGLAGAETQYF. CDR3 nucleotides: TGTGCCAGCAGCGTAGGACTAGCGGGAGCCGAGACCCAGTACTTC. The chain combines TRBV9 with TRBJ2-5; 12 bases line up with TRBD2. From germline, CDR1 is SGDLS and CDR2 YYNGEE. The ends lost 0 bases at V and 5 bases at J; junction bases unmatched: 2. CDR3 length: 15 amino acids. Based on the CDR3 plus reference TRBV9 and TRBJ2-5, the full variable domain is DSGVTQTPKHLITATGQRVTLRCSPRSGDLSVYWYQQSLDQGLQFLIQYYNGEERAKGNILERFSAQQFPDLHSELNLSSLELGDSALYFCASSVGLAGAETQYFGPGTRLLVL.

The chain uses TRBV7-2 and TRBJ1-6; tentative D call: TRBD1 (6 bases). Germline CDR1 SGHTA, CDR2 FQGNSA. The length of the CDR3 is 17 residues. V shed 2 bases and J shed 4 bases, with 15 bases lying between them. CDR3 region: CASSLPPNRAYNSPLHF. The CDR3 DNA is TGTGCCAGCAGCTTACCTCCTAACAGGGCGTATAATTCACCCCTCCACTTT.

The CDR3 loop reads CASSFGGQGNTEAFF. The CDR3 bases are TGTGCCAGCAGCTTTGGGGGACAAGGAAACACTGAAGCTTTCTTT. The V call is TRBV7-9, the J call TRBJ1-1; D is possibly TRBD1 (6 bases). This CDR3 contains 15 residues. The germline V gene has CDR1 SEHNR and CDR2 FQNEAQ (reference sequence). V lost 3 bases to trimming and J lost 2 bases, with 13 bases between them.

V gene TRBV28 combines with J gene TRBJ2-1; 11 bases fit TRBD1. The CDR3 extends over 15 amino acids. The germline gives CDR1 MDHEN, CDR2 SYDVKM. Germline trimming cut 6 bases from V and 7 bases from J; bases unmatched to any gene: 8. The CDR3 DNA reads TGTGCCAGCAGCCCCTGGGGGACAGGGGGTAATGAGCAGTTCTTC. Encoded protein: CASSPWGTGGNEQFF.

V usage is TRBV28 and J usage is TRBJ2-3; 7 bases fit TRBD1. J gave up 6 bases and V 10 bases, and 10 bases lay outside the gene matches. This CDR3 comprises 13 residues. Germline CDR1 and CDR2: MDHEN and SYDVKM. This CDR3 is CATVPGQWDTQYF. In DNA form, the CDR3 reads TGTGCCACCGTCCCGGGACAGTGGGATACGCAGTATTTT.

Turning to this clone: The same CDR3 is also encoded by other DNA sequences in this sample. This chain joins TRBV9 and TRBJ1-3; no clear D. V lost 0 bases to trimming and J lost 4 bases, with 11 bases between them. This CDR3 spans 15 amino acids. CDR1 is SGDLS and CDR2 is YYNGEE in the germline V gene. For the CDR3, the DNA is TGTGCCAGCAGCGTAGCAACAGCCACGGGAAACACCATATATTTT. It encodes CASSVATATGNTIYF.